This T cell receptor (beta chain) was sequenced in a study of CD8 T cells in Susac syndrome. This CDR3 is 16 amino acids long. Between the trimmed V and J ends, which lost 0 bases and 6 bases, there was a span of 17 bases. Germline V CDR1 and CDR2: MNHEY, SVGAGI. A quantity of roughly 0.5 to 1 ug RNA underwent reverse transcription using random hexamers. The authors amplified TCR beta CDR3 across 54 Vbeta and 13 Jbeta using immunoSEQ multiplex PCR. TCRdb passed the immunoSEQ multiplex PCR reads through MiXCR, listing each CDR3 protein once. The sample consists of approximately 300,000 distinct CDR3 sequences, 89% of them appearing once.

The specimen sequenced was CD8+ T cells from PBMCs. The receptor comes from a human donor with multiple sclerosis. The V gene is TRBV6-5, the J gene TRBJ1-1, with D perhaps matching TRBD1 (6 bases). CDR3 sequence reads: CASSYSPRGRIPEAFF. The DNA for the CDR3 is TGTGCCAGCAGTTACTCCCCTCGGGGGCGAATCCCTGAAGCTTTCTTT.